This T cell receptor (beta chain) was recorded in a study of blood T cells in healthy people across ages. Findings and caveats of the study: Naive and antigen-experienced cells could not be conclusively compared, given unsorted PBMCs. The diversity estimates, figures obtained from one million T cells, were considered underestimates.

Together with a sample-barcoded 5' primer, a J-beta primer mix was included in a second PCR lasting roughly 6 to 12 cycles. MiXCR was run by TCRdb on the 5' RACE reads, yielding one entry per CDR3 protein. The repertoire holds about 1.6 million distinct CDR3 sequences, with 30% to 35% as singletons. This clonotype has more than one count but fewer than ten. The antigen remains undetermined. The germline CDR1 and CDR2 sequences are SGHTA and FQGNSA. The CDR3 sequence is 17 residues long. V shed 1 base, J shed 3 bases, and the junction held 4 bases outside the gene matches. The clonotype comes from a woman in her 30s in good health. The chain employs TRBV7-2 and TRBJ2-2, with 11 bases aligning to TRBD2. Sequencing input: blood. The CDR3 bases are TGTGCCAGCAGCTTAGAACTAGCGGGGGACCACACCGGGGAGCTGTTTTTT. Protein product: CASSLELAGDHTGELFF.